This T cell receptor beta chain was identified during a study of blood T cell repertoires in COVID-19. Study-wide context: Both acute and convalescent COVID-19 samples were obtained from the United States, Italy and Spain. Sources were T cells, B-cell-depleted T cells, or PBMCs; the material itself was cDNA or gDNA.

Profiling relied on immunoSEQ multiplex PCR, and the TCRdb table lists in-frame clones only, not all of them. The sample lists 210,000 or so clones, about 84% occurring once. In terms of age and location, participants ranged from about 18 to 95 years and lived in about 25 US areas. Assignment of participants to cohorts was predicated upon participant-reported clinical history. The CDR3 is made up of 15 amino acids. CDR1 is SGHTA, CDR2 FQGNSA, per germline. The trim removed 2 bases at V and 4 bases at J, leaving 3 bases unmatched. Sequenced material: PBMCs or T cells enriched from blood (not recorded which). The sequence came from a man between 25 and 39 years old with acute COVID-19. The chain joins TRBV7-2 to TRBJ1-5; 9 bases map to TRBD1. Here the CDR3 reads CASSLYRGQNQPQHF. CDR3 nucleotide sequence: TGTGCCAGCAGCTTATACAGGGGGCAAAATCAGCCCCAGCATTTT.